The TCR beta chain under discussion was sequenced for a study of cytomegalovirus exposure and HLA in healthy donors. Whole-study findings and limits: Analyzed later, most CMV-associated TCR beta chains appeared HLA-restricted. In a later analysis, HLA-associated beta chains showed higher expansion and lower generation probabilities than comparable chains.

Use of 60 Vbeta and 13 Jbeta primers characterized the PCR. Authors' methods: A later analysis counted 80 million or so unique TCR beta chains, some 12 million shared. Only in-frame clones appear in the TCRdb table, and some are missing; sequencing was by immunoSEQ multiplex PCR. That table gives V, J and clone size, and the DNA gave D and trimming. The data hold more than 150,000 clones, with just over 75% observed a single time. There are 14 residues in the CDR3. Germline V gene data show CDR1 as MNHNY and CDR2 as SVGAGI (reference sequence). Deletions cut 2 bases from V and 5 bases from J, with 10 bases between. As to this clone: Its antigen is unknown.

This TCR was recovered from a man between 40 and 49 years old in good health and CMV-seronegative. This chain connects TRBV6-6 to TRBJ2-1; a weak D match, TRBD2 (5 bases). Sequenced input: PBMCs. CDR3: CASSYVARDNEQFF. The CDR3, as DNA: TGTGCCAGCAGTTACGTGGCGAGGGACAATGAGCAGTTCTTC.